The entry that follows covers one TCR beta chain sequence. Its antigen is as yet unknown. This entry comes from a study of vaccination effects on CD4 cells after COVID-19. The germline CDR1 and CDR2 sequences are SGHTS and YDEGEE. Trimming took 2 bases from V and 5 from J, leaving 16 bases between them. This CDR3 has 16 residues. Under the ViraFEST assay, PBMC were stimulated with viral peptide pools so that antigen-specific CD4+ T cells expanded. Sequencing was performed afterwards. Following 10 days of culture, CD4+ T cells were isolated. TCRdb's copy holds only in-frame clones and misses some; the assay was immunoSEQ multiplex PCR. The sample has around 11,000 clones, roughly 74% seen once; the top ten hold around 24%.

The sample in question was CD4+ T cells from PBMCs cultured with HCoV-229E spike peptides, obtained before COVID-19 vaccination. The TCR sequence derives from a human donor who received a COVID-19 vaccine. This chain uses TRBV5-8 with TRBJ1-4; D unclear. CDR3 coding DNA: TGTGCCAGCAGCTTTGGAAGTGACCTTTTAAATGAAAAACTGTTTTTT. It encodes CASSFGSDLLNEKLFF.